The 22 T cell receptor beta chains below all came from one sample that was sequenced in a study of blood T cell repertoires in COVID-19 (dated by TCRdb to between 2020 and 2021). Libraries were made using the immunoSEQ multiplex PCR assay. TCRdb took over this immuneACCESS table, retaining in-frame rearrangements with V and J assigned. Such tables are incomplete; in checked studies, under half of the missing clones stem from an unresolved V gene, and the remainder is unexplained. This sample comprises fewer than 450,000 clones, 88% of them detected only once. The top ten clonotypes cover around 13% of the sample. The material sequenced was peripheral blood. Source of these receptors: a woman aged 45 to 65 with COVID-19, enrolled during active disease.

The rearrangement joins TRBV5-4 to TRBJ2-3; TRBD2 might be the D (5 bases). V gave up 6 bases and J gave up 4 bases, with 18 bases separating them. This CDR3 is built from 15 residues. From germline, CDR1 is SGHNT and CDR2 YYREEE (reference sequence). CDR3 region: CASIQFGAGADTQYF. CDR3 nucleotide sequence: TGTGCCAGCATCCAATTTGGAGCCGGGGCAGATACGCAGTATTTT.

The chain couples TRBV5-1 to TRBJ1-1, with D tentatively TRBD1 (6 bases). This CDR3 comprises 15 residues. CDR1 SGHRS and CDR2 YFSETQ come from the germline V gene. The V end was cut by 4 bases, the J end by 2 bases, with 15 bases between. CDR3 residues: CASSRYRDANTEAFF. CDR3 sequence (DNA): TGCGCCAGCAGCCGATACAGGGACGCAAACACTGAAGCTTTCTTT.

Only a few counts were recorded for this clone. The chain employs TRBV7-9 and TRBJ1-1; no reliable D call. The germline gives CDR1 SEHNR, CDR2 FQNEAQ (reference sequence). V was shortened by 7 bases and J by 1 base, with 7 bases between the two germline ends. CDR3 size: 12 residues. The CDR3 region is CASKARNTEAFF. CDR3 nucleotide sequence: TGTGCCAGCAAAGCCCGGAACACTGAAGCTTTCTTT.

The V call is TRBV7-8, the J call TRBJ2-3; 10 bases align to TRBD2. CDR1 and CDR2 (germline): SGHVS, FQNEAQ. Trimming cost V 4 bases and J 1 base; bases outside gene matches: 5. This CDR3 region has 16 residues. CDR3 nucleotide sequence: TGTGCCAGCAGCTCCCCAGCGGGGGGGCGCACAGATACGCAGTATTTT. Translation gives CASSSPAGGRTDTQYF.

This clone was detected once. The J gene is TRBJ2-1, the V gene TRBV19, with D tentatively TRBD2 (6 bases). Germline lookup yields CDR1 LNHDA and CDR2 SQIVND (reference sequence). This CDR3 contains 13 residues. Trimming shortened V by 5 bases and J by 7 bases, and 12 bases separated the two germline ends. The CDR3 bases are TGTGCCAGTAGTCATCATCGGGAGAATGAGCAGTTCTTC. The encoded protein is CASSHHRENEQFF.

The gene calls are TRBV27 and TRBJ1-1, with D possibly matching TRBD1 (6 bases). The germline V and J ends were trimmed by 5 bases and 0 bases, with 10 bases remaining between them. The CDR3 consists of 14 residues. Germline assignment: CDR1 MNHEY and CDR2 SMNVEV (reference sequence). DNA for the CDR3: TGTGCCAGCAGTATGACAGGTGTGAACACTGAAGCTTTCTTT. Translated: CASSMTGVNTEAFF.

The rearrangement links TRBV18 to TRBJ1-4; TRBD1 aligns across 11 bases. Per germline, CDR1 KGHSH and CDR2 LQKENI. The CDR3 sequence is 13 residues long. V lost 3 bases and J lost 14; bases outside the gene matches: 5. The CDR3 protein is CASSPGQGVELFF. CDR3 bases: TGTGCCAGCTCACCGGGACAGGGGGTCGAGCTGTTTTTT.

The J gene is TRBJ1-2, the V gene TRBV13; D perhaps matches TRBD1 (6 bases). V dropped 1 base and J dropped 6 bases, with 12 bases sitting between them. From germline, CDR1 is PRHDT and CDR2 FYEKMQ (reference sequence). The CDR3 loop spans 14 amino acids. The CDR3 is CASSLDLQGNGYTF. In DNA form, the CDR3 reads TGTGCCAGCAGCTTAGACTTACAGGGAAATGGCTACACCTTC.

This clone was recorded many times. The rearrangement joins TRBV30 to TRBJ2-2, with 7 bases fitting TRBD2. V lost 3 bases to trimming and J lost 5 bases; unmatched junction nucleotides: 18. CDR1 and CDR2 (germline): GTSNPN, SVGIG (reference sequence). The CDR3 extends over 18 amino acids. Here the CDR3 DNA reads TGTGCCTGGAGGACCCAGCGGGGTCGGTTGCAGAGTACCGGGGAGCTGTTTTTT. Residues: CAWRTQRGRLQSTGELFF.

The sample holds a few counts of this clone. The genes are TRBV7-9 and TRBJ1-1; D is uncertain. The CDR3 consists of 13 residues. The V gene lost 9 bases and the J gene lost 1 base, with 12 bases spanning the gap. CDR1 is SEHNR, CDR2 FQNEAQ, per germline (reference sequence). DNA for the CDR3: TGTGCCAGTAAGGACTGGGCGAACACTGAAGCTTTCTTT. This translates into CASKDWANTEAFF.

V and J are TRBV12-3 or TRBV12-4 and TRBJ1-1, with a weak D call TRBD1 (6 bases). Trimming took off 7 bases at V and 3 bases at J, with 9 bases between the two ends. CDR3 length equals 12 residues. Here the CDR3 DNA reads TGTGCCAGCAAGGGGGTACACACTGAAGCTTTCTTT. The encoded protein is CASKGVHTEAFF.

The rearrangement uses TRBV5-1 and TRBJ1-5; 10 bases align to TRBD1. Germline trimming cut 5 bases from V and 1 base from J; bases unmatched to any gene: 6. The CDR3 spans 16 residues. The V gene's germline CDR1 is SGHRS and CDR2 YFSETQ. CDR3 bases: TGCGCCAGCAGATATGGGACAGGGGAGAGCAATCAGCCCCAGCATTTT. Translating it yields CASRYGTGESNQPQHF.

V is TRBV3-1 (or the pseudogene TRBV3-2) and J is TRBJ2-7; 10 bases are shared with TRBD1. Germline trimming cut 4 bases from V and 3 bases from J; bases unmatched to any gene: 3. The CDR3 extends over 14 amino acids. Germline CDR1 reads LGHDT; CDR2 reads YNNKEL (reference sequence). The CDR3 DNA sequence: TGTGCCAGCAGCCCCAGGACAGGGGGCTACGAGCAGTACTTC. Its protein product is CASSPRTGGYEQYF.

This clone was observed a few times. This sequence joins TRBV30 and TRBJ1-3; D not resolved. Germline V lookup: CDR1 GTSNPN, CDR2 SVGIG (reference sequence). The CDR3 has 13 residues. Trimming stripped 2 bases from V and 8 bases from J, with 13 bases between. DNA of the CDR3: TGTGCCTGGAGTTGGGGATCAGCGGACACCATATATTTT. This sequence encodes CAWSWGSADTIYF.

This chain joins TRBV6-5 and TRBJ2-1, with 8 bases aligning to TRBD2. The ends lost 0 bases at V and 8 bases at J; junction bases unmatched: 9. The CDR3 is 16 residues long. The V gene's germline CDR1 is MNHEY and CDR2 SVGAGI. The CDR3 nucleotides are TGTGCCAGCAGTTACTCGAGACAGCGGGGGAGGGATGAGCAGTTCTTC. Translating it yields CASSYSRQRGRDEQFF.

CDR3 bases: TGTGCCAGCAGTGACAGGGGAGTCACTGAAGCTTTCTTT. It yields the protein CASSDRGVTEAFF. V is TRBV6-6 and J is TRBJ1-1, with 8 bases that match TRBD1. The germline V gene has CDR1 MNHNY and CDR2 SVGAGI (reference sequence). Losses at the gene ends were 5 bases for V and 4 bases for J; bases not matched to a gene: 3. This CDR3 spans 13 amino acids.

The chain combines TRBV5-6 with TRBJ2-7; 7 bases map to TRBD1. The CDR3 consists of 16 residues. The trim removed 4 bases at V and 3 bases at J, leaving 13 bases unmatched. CDR1 SGHDT and CDR2 YYEEEE come from the germline V gene. As DNA, the CDR3 is TGTGCCAGCAGCCCTAGGGTCAGGGGGATTAACTACGAGCAGTACTTC. As protein: CASSPRVRGINYEQYF.

The chain recombines TRBV9 with TRBJ1-1; 12 bases are shared with TRBD1. The CDR3 contains 15 residues. In germline, CDR1 is SGDLS, CDR2 YYNGEE. Trimming cost V 2 bases and J 7 bases; bases outside gene matches: 6. The CDR3 DNA is TGTGCCAGCAGCGTGTCCGGGACAGGGGGCTATGAAGCTTTCTTT. It specifies CASSVSGTGGYEAFF.

The rearrangement uses TRBV28 and TRBJ2-7; 8 bases align to TRBD1. CDR1 and CDR2 (germline): MDHEN, SYDVKM. J lost 5 bases, V lost 8 bases, and 11 bases had no gene match. The CDR3 length is 14 residues. The CDR3 protein is CASGSTGEGNEQYF. CDR3 coding DNA: TGTGCCAGCGGATCGACAGGGGAAGGCAACGAGCAGTACTTC.

This clone was seen only once. V usage is TRBV7-9 and J usage is TRBJ1-3; 10 bases agree with TRBD1. The CDR3 consists of 18 residues. The germline V gene encodes CDR1 SEHNR and CDR2 FQNEAQ (reference sequence). With 7 bases clipped from V and 0 bases from J, the junction kept 12 bases outside the gene matches. The CDR3 DNA is TGTGCCAGCACCCTCTTCCGGGACAGGGGAGCCTCTGGAAACACCATATATTTT. Its protein is CASTLFRDRGASGNTIYF.

The V gene is TRBV20-1, the J gene TRBJ2-7; D remains ambiguous. The CDR3 length is 11 residues. From germline, CDR1 is DFQATT and CDR2 SNEGSKA (reference sequence). With 5 bases removed from V and 1 base from J, the gap between germline ends came to 6 bases. The CDR3 loop reads CSAVRSYEQYF. CDR3 bases: TGCAGTGCTGTACGGTCCTACGAGCAGTACTTC.

This chain's CDR3 is CASSRVGTYNSPLHF. The DNA of the CDR3 is TGTGCCAGCTCACGAGTGGGCACCTATAATTCACCCCTCCACTTT. The chain recombines TRBV18 with TRBJ1-6; no reliable D call. The CDR3 contains 15 residues. Germline assignment: CDR1 KGHSH and CDR2 LQKENI. V gave up 4 bases and J gave up 2 bases, with 9 bases separating them.